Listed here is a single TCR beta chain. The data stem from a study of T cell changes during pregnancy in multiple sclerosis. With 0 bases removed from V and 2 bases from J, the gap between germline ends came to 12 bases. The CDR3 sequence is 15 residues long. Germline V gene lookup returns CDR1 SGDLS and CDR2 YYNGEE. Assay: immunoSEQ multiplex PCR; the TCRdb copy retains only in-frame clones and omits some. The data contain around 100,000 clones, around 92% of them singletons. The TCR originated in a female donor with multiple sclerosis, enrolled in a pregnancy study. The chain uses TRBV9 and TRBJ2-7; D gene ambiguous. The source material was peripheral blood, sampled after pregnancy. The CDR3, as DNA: TGTGCCAGCAGCGTAGATTTGGCTGAAACCTACGAGCAGTACTTC. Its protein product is CASSVDLAETYEQYF.